Below, one T cell receptor beta chain is given with its context. This clonotype was picked up many times. Its recognized antigen is unknown. One base away there is no much larger clone; base qualities are not given. The sample comes from a study of T-cell reconstitution after alpha-beta-depleted transplantation in children (dated by TCRdb to about 2016). Concerning the study at large: T-cell immune reconstitution after TCRalphabeta/CD19-depleted allogeneic hematopoietic cell transplantation in children was quantitatively tracked in the study by means of TCR repertoire profiling. Study-wide findings and limitations: Hyperexpanded clone frequencies declined over subsequent months; after one year, T-cell counts and TCRbeta diversity were mostly attributed to newly produced T cells. In some patients, high TCRbeta diversity at day 60 was attributed to recipient T cells and intrathymic progenitors that had survived conditioning. The apparently early recovery of alphabetaT-cell counts about two months after transplant reportedly depended on only several hundred rapidly expanded clones that came from non-depleted graft cells.

Per the germline V gene, SGHTA is the CDR1 and FQGTGA is the CDR2. A distance of 3 bases separates the germline ends of V and J, which lose 5 bases and 4 bases respectively. The CDR3 holds 10 amino acids from the cysteine to the phenylalanine. The CDR3 DNA has 30 bases and is translated from base 1. The library was obtained by PCR. Sequencing took place on an Illumina HiSeq 2500. TCR libraries were prepared with molecular barcoding, using unique molecular identifiers to normalize TCRbeta repertoire quantification. TCRdb itself trimmed the public reads at Q25 with fastp, ran MiXCR and retained productive beta chains. Entries that share a CDR3 protein sequence are merged under the most common genes and DNA. The sample table records some 190,000 distinct CDR3 sequences; roughly 10% of these occur just once. Of the sample, under 15% falls within the top ten clones. The intended sense of this specimen's treatment or condition label: allogeneic hematopoietic cell transplantation with graft depleted of TCRalphabeta T cells and CD19 B cells. TCRalphabeta/CD19-depleted allogeneic hematopoietic cell grafts were given to the transplant recipients, all of whom were children.

The chain uses TRBV7-3 and TRBJ2-7, with an unclear D gene assignment. The sequenced sample was PBMCs, obtained before TCRalphabeta/CD19-depleted stem cell transplant. This sequence originates from a boy between 2 and 10 years old with acute myeloid leukemia, due to receive a stem cell transplant. The DNA sequence is TGTGCCAGCAGCGTTTACGAGCAGTACTTC. The resulting protein is CASSVYEQYF.